The source of this TCR beta chain is a study of blood T cell repertoires in COVID-19. As for this clone: The same CDR3 is also encoded by other DNA sequences in this sample.

The germline V gene has CDR1 SGHRS and CDR2 YFSETQ. V shed 0 bases, J shed 3 bases, and the junction held 4 bases outside the gene matches. The length of the CDR3 is 15 residues. Profiling relied on immunoSEQ multiplex PCR, and the TCRdb table lists in-frame clones only, not all of them. The sample lists a few hundred thousand clones, about 85% occurring once. The sequencing sample was made of peripheral blood. This receptor was taken from a woman aged 45-65 years with active or convalescent COVID-19. V usage is TRBV5-1 and J usage is TRBJ2-7; 9 nucleotides line up with TRBD1. The CDR3 DNA reads TGCGCCAGCAGCTTGGTGACAGGGGGAAACTACGAGCAGTACTTC. Protein: CASSLVTGGNYEQYF. Using reference TRBV5-1 and TRBJ2-7 for the parts outside the CDR3, the full variable domain is KAGVTQTPRYLIKTRGQQVTLSCSPISGHRSVSWYQQTPGQGLQFLFEYFSETQRNKGNFPGRFSGRQFSNSRSEMNVSTLELGDSALYLCASSLVTGGNYEQYFGPGTRLTVT.